This T cell receptor beta chain was identified during a study of blood T cell repertoires in COVID-19. Across about two dozen US areas, participants ranged in age from 18 to 89 years. CDR3 length: 15 residues. Germline V gene sequence: CDR1 SGHVS, CDR2 FQNEAQ. Between the trimmed V and J ends, which lost 4 bases and 4 bases, there was a span of 17 bases. Here immunoSEQ multiplex PCR was the method, and the copy in TCRdb shows in-frame clones only, minus some. The data show about 220,000 clones, 82% seen once. The clonotype was recovered from a woman in her fifties or sixties who had recovered from COVID-19. This chain connects TRBV7-8 to TRBJ2-7, with D possibly TRBD2 on 6 matching bases. The specimen was PBMCs or T cells enriched from blood (not recorded which). This chain's CDR3 is CASSSRRLATYEQYF. The CDR3, as DNA: TGTGCCAGCAGCTCAAGAAGGCTAGCGACTTACGAGCAGTACTTC.